This T cell receptor beta chain was sequenced during a study of blood T cell repertoires in COVID-19. The overall study: COVID-19 samples from acute and convalescent phases originated in the United States, Italy and Spain. T cells, B-cell-depleted T cells, or PBMCs supplied cDNA or gDNA.

CDR3 length equals 14 residues. Germline V gives CDR1 SGHKS, CDR2 YYEKEE (reference sequence). Trimming left V 6 bases short and J 4 bases short, with 16 bases between. Original methodology: Researchers report that nucleated cell counts were estimated from reference gene primer amplification. Method: immunoSEQ multiplex PCR; TCRdb's copy keeps in-frame clones and lacks some. That table is the source of V, J and clone size, and D and trimming were worked out from the DNA. This sample has 200,000 to 250,000 clones, with about 90% found just once. This TCR derives from a woman under 30 who had recovered from COVID-19. Material for sequencing was peripheral blood. This sequence joins TRBV5-5 and TRBJ1-1; D is ambiguous. This CDR3 reads CASTQAGVSTEAFF. The CDR3 DNA sequence: TGTGCCAGCACCCAGGCCGGGGTGAGCACTGAAGCTTTCTTT.